This T cell receptor (beta chain) was identified during a study of blood T cell repertoires in COVID-19. Whole-study context: The United States, Italy and Spain provided the acute and convalescent COVID-19 samples. Nucleic acid was either cDNA or gDNA, and it came from T cells, B-cell-depleted T cells, or PBMCs.

In the original analysis: Researchers report that nucleated cell counts were estimated from reference gene primer amplification. Produced via immunoSEQ multiplex PCR; TCRdb's table is partial and in-frame only. For V, J and clone size, that table is used; D and trimming come from the DNA. This table holds 200,000 to 250,000 clones, about 79% found once. CDR1 and CDR2 (germline): SEHNR, FQNEAQ (reference sequence). The CDR3 contains 14 residues. Trimming took off 2 bases at V and 1 base at J, with 7 bases between the two ends. This TCR came from a man in his fifties or sixties with active or convalescent COVID-19. Sequences were obtained from peripheral blood. The V gene is TRBV7-9, the J gene TRBJ2-3; D is perhaps TRBD1 (5 bases). CDR3 in amino acids: CASSLKGGTDTQYF. CDR3 nucleotide sequence: TGTGCCAGCAGCTTAAAAGGGGGCACAGATACGCAGTATTTT. The variable domain in full, completed from reference TRBV7-9 and TRBJ2-3, reads DTGVSQNPRHKITKRGQNVTFRCDPISEHNRLYWYRQTLGQGPEFLTYFQNEAQLEKSRLLSDRFSAERPKGSFSTLEIQRTEQGDSAMYLCASSLKGGTDTQYFGPGTRLTVL.